This entry lists 24 T cell receptor beta chains sequenced from one sample in a study of T cells in women clearing cervical HPV infection. The assay was immunoSEQ multiplex PCR, and TCRdb's table has in-frame clones only and misses some. Its listing shows tens of thousands of clones. The sample was blood buffy coat. These receptors originate from a woman aged 18-70 years with a cervical HPV16 infection that either progressed to CIN3+ or cleared (not recorded which).

On this clone itself: The read terminates 3 residues before the CDR3 end, so the remaining end is supplied by the germline J gene. The chain has TRBV30 and TRBJ2-3; possibly TRBD2 for D (6 bases). The CDR3 is 17 residues long. With 0 bases removed from V and 6 bases from J, the gap between germline ends came to 22 bases. Germline CDR1 and CDR2: GTSNPN and SVGIG (reference sequence). The sequenced CDR3 bases are TGTGCCTGGAGTGTCGGAGTAGTCTCGGGGGTCGGGGATACG. Translated: CAWSVGVVSGVGDT. The entire CDR3 reads CAWSVGVVSGVGDTQYF.

As concerns this clone: The read comes to an end 3 residues before the CDR3 does, leaving the germline J gene to fill in the end. This chain uses TRBV7-3 with TRBJ1-2, with 9 nucleotides matching TRBD1. This CDR3 region has 13 residues. The V gene's germline CDR1 is SGHTA and CDR2 FQGTGA. The CDR3 here is CASSPGQGEGYTF. The CDR3 DNA, read in part, is TGTGCCAGCAGCCCGGGACAGGGCGAAGGC.

Details on this clone: The CDR3 end lies 3 residues beyond the end of the read and is filled in from the germline J gene. V gene TRBV19 combines with J gene TRBJ1-5, with TRBD1 identical over 12 bases. Trimming cost V 3 bases and J 6 bases; bases outside gene matches: 6. The germline gives CDR1 LNHDA, CDR2 SQIVND (reference sequence). The CDR3 spans 16 residues. The CDR3 bases that were read are TGTGCCAGTAGTATTCTTGGGACAGGGGGCCTTCAGCCC. The encoded protein is CASSILGTGGLQP. The full-length CDR3 reads as CASSILGTGGLQPQHF.

Concerning this clone: The DNA ends 3 residues before the CDR3 does, and the rest of the CDR3 is filled in from the germline J gene. The chain combines TRBV7-9 with TRBJ1-2; TRBD1 is a possible D gene (5 bases). Germline CDR1 and CDR2: SEHNR and FQNEAQ (reference sequence). This CDR3 has 15 amino acids. The CDR3 reads CASSPPGLYSYDYTF. CDR3 DNA, as far as it was read: TGTGCCAGCAGCCCACCGGGACTGTATTCCTACGAC.

In regard to this clone: The CDR3 end is not reached by the read, which stops 3 residues before it; the germline J gene fills it in. V usage is TRBV18 and J usage is TRBJ1-2, with 8 bases matching TRBD1. This CDR3 is built from 14 residues. The V and J ends lost 3 bases and 3 bases, in that order; junction bases with no gene match: 3. Germline V gives CDR1 KGHSH, CDR2 LQKENI. The CDR3: CASSPLGQDYGYTF. CDR3 bases read: TGTGCCAGCTCACCTCTGGGACAGGACTATGGC.

As regards this clone: The CDR3 end lies 3 residues beyond the end of the read and is filled in from the germline J gene. The chain employs TRBV6-2 or TRBV6-3 and TRBJ1-1, with TRBD1 as a possible D gene (5 bases). Germline V gene lookup returns CDR1 MNHEY and CDR2 SVGEGT. The CDR3 runs to 14 residues. Deletions cut 5 bases from V and 0 bases from J, with 10 bases between. The CDR3 DNA, read in part, is TGTGCCAGCAGTCTGCGGGGGGTGAACACTGAA. Residues: CASSLRGVNTE. The full CDR3 is CASSLRGVNTEAFF.

On this clone itself: The read ends 3 residues before the CDR3 terminus; that terminus is restored from the germline J gene. The chain recombines TRBV18 with TRBJ1-2, with 7 bases identical to TRBD1. The CDR3 sequence is 15 residues long. Germline V gives CDR1 KGHSH, CDR2 LQKENI. The CDR3 DNA, read in part, is TGTGCCAGCTCAAACAGGGGCCTGGGTAGCTACGAC. It encodes CASSNRGLGSYD. The whole CDR3 protein is CASSNRGLGSYDYTF.

Notes on this clone: The sequence runs out 3 residues before the end of the CDR3; the remainder is reconstructed from the germline J gene. The genes are TRBV2 and TRBJ2-2; the match to TRBD1 covers 7 bases. CDR3 length equals 15 residues. Germline CDR1 and CDR2: SNHLY and FYNNEI. The covered CDR3 bases are TGTGCCAGCCTAATGATACAGGGGCATAATTCACCG. Encoded protein: CASLMIQGHNSP. Given in full, the CDR3 is CASLMIQGHNSPLFF.

Concerning this clone itself: The missing CDR3 end, 3 residues past where the read stops, is filled in from the germline J gene. The chain is built from TRBV7-2 and TRBJ2-7; 11 bases are shared with TRBD2. The CDR3 covers 15 residues. Germline assignment: CDR1 SGHTA and CDR2 FQGNSA. The V segment lost 4 bases and the J segment 6 bases; nucleotides outside the gene matches: 8. The DNA read from the CDR3 is TGTGCCAGCAGCTCAATAGCGGGGGGGCGGTCCGAG. This encodes CASSSIAGGRSE. The whole CDR3 protein reads CASSSIAGGRSEQYF.

With respect to this clone: The read terminates 3 residues ahead of where the CDR3 ends, so the germline J gene completes it. The chain couples TRBV19 to TRBJ1-5; D is possibly TRBD1 (6 bases). The germline V and J ends were trimmed by 10 bases and 3 bases, with 16 bases remaining between them. Germline V CDR1 and CDR2: LNHDA, SQIVND (reference sequence). The CDR3 contains 14 residues. This CDR3 reads CATALQGYNQPQHF. CDR3 DNA (partial): TGTGCCACGGCCTTACAGGGCTACAATCAGCCC.

A note on this clone: One end of the junction does not line up with germline, which may come from a read error. The read comes to an end 3 residues before the CDR3 does, leaving the germline J gene to fill in the end. The same CDR3 arises from other DNA sequences in this sample as well. The chain joins TRBV7-2 to TRBJ1-4; possibly TRBD1 for D (5 bases). The CDR3 is 14 amino acids. CDR1 is SGHTA and CDR2 is FQGNSA in the germline V gene. The CDR3 protein is CASSSQGPREKLFF. Partial CDR3 DNA: TGTGCCAGTAGCTCTCAGGGTCCGCGGGAAAAA. Full variable domain (outside the CDR3, taken from reference TRBV7-2 and TRBJ1-4): GAGVSQSPSNKVTEKGKDVELRCDPISGHTALYWYRQSLGQGLEFLIYFQGNSAPDKSGLPSDRFSAERTGGSVSTLTIQRTQQEDSAVYLCASSSQGPREKLFFGSGTQLSVL.

As concerns this clone: Read coverage stops 3 residues before the CDR3 terminus; the germline J gene supplies the remainder. The chain couples TRBV7-3 to TRBJ2-1; D possibly corresponds to TRBD2 (6 bases). V was trimmed by 5 bases and J by 4 bases, leaving 12 bases between them. CDR3 length equals 14 residues. Germline CDR1 reads SGHTA; CDR2 reads FQGTGA. CDR3 sequence reads: CASSPLGGYNEQFF. The sequenced CDR3 bases are TGTGCCAGCAGCCCCCTCGGGGGTTACAATGAG.

Concerning this clone itself: The DNA ends 3 residues before the CDR3 does, and the rest of the CDR3 is filled in from the germline J gene. The rearrangement links TRBV19 to TRBJ1-1; D remains unclear. Trimming cost V 5 bases and J 7 bases, with 17 bases left between them. Per germline, CDR1 LNHDA and CDR2 SQIVND (reference sequence). The length of the CDR3 is 14 residues. CDR3 bases read: TGTGCCAGTAGTTCCTCGATTAGGGTAAATGAA. It yields the protein CASSSSIRVNE. The complete CDR3 sequence is CASSSSIRVNEAFF.

In the case of this clone: The CDR3 goes on 3 residues after the read ends, and that part is filled in from the germline J gene. This sequence joins TRBV5-1 and TRBJ1-1; perhaps TRBD1 as D (5 bases). V lost 0 bases to trimming and J lost 1 base, with 7 bases between them. Per the germline V gene, CDR1 is SGHRS and CDR2 is YFSETQ. The CDR3 spans 14 residues. CDR3 sequence: CASSLGGGNTEAFF. CDR3 DNA (partial): TGCGCCAGCAGCTTGGGCGGGGGGAACACTGAA.

Comments on this clone: Read data end 3 residues before the CDR3 end; the end is taken from the germline J gene. The chain couples TRBV7-9 to TRBJ2-3; D unresolved. The CDR3 runs to 12 residues. V was trimmed by 2 bases and J by 6 bases, leaving 6 bases between them. CDR1 and CDR2 (germline): SEHNR, FQNEAQ (reference sequence). The covered CDR3 bases are TGTGCCAGCAGCTTAAATCTTGATACG. Its protein product is CASSLNLDT. The full CDR3 is CASSLNLDTQYF. The full variable domain, its missing parts supplied by reference TRBV7-9 and TRBJ2-3, is DTGVSQNPRHKITKRGQNVTFRCDPISEHNRLYWYRQTLGQGPEFLTYFQNEAQLEKSRLLSDRFSAERPKGSFSTLEIQRTEQGDSAMYLCASSLNLDTQYFGPGTRLTVL.

The CDR3 bases that were read are TGTGCCAGTAAGGACCAGAGCGGGGGGATATACGAG. Translating gives CASKDQSGGIYE. In full, the CDR3 reads CASKDQSGGIYEAFF. V usage is TRBV19 and J usage is TRBJ1-1; D is perhaps TRBD1 (5 bases). Read data end 3 residues before the CDR3 end; the end is taken from the germline J gene. This CDR3 spans 15 amino acids. CDR1 is LNHDA, CDR2 SQIVND, per germline (reference sequence).

The sequenced part of the CDR3 DNA is TGTGCCAGCAGCTCGGACAGGGGTATCGATGAG. This gives the protein CASSSDRGIDE. The complete CDR3 reads CASSSDRGIDEAFF. J is TRBJ1-1 and V is TRBV7-2, with 9 bases that match TRBD1. The CDR3 end lies 3 residues beyond the end of the read and is filled in from the germline J gene. CDR1 is SGHTA, CDR2 FQGNSA, per germline. The CDR3 contains 14 residues. Drawing the rest from reference TRBV7-2 and TRBJ1-1, the complete variable domain is GAGVSQSPSNKVTEKGKDVELRCDPISGHTALYWYRQSLGQGLEFLIYFQGNSAPDKSGLPSDRFSAERTGGSVSTLTIQRTQQEDSAVYLCASSSDRGIDEAFFGQGTRLTVV.

Of note for this clone: With the read ending 3 residues before the CDR3 end, the germline J gene is used to fill in that end. This chain links TRBV18 with TRBJ2-7; D might be TRBD1 (5 bases). Germline assignment: CDR1 KGHSH and CDR2 LQKENI. V was trimmed by 5 bases and J by 2 bases, leaving 13 bases between them. The CDR3 sequence is 14 residues long. CDR3 DNA, as far as it was read: TGTGCCAGCTCAGACCAGACAGAGCCCTACGAG. As protein: CASSDQTEPYE. Given in full, the CDR3 is CASSDQTEPYEQYF.

Comment on this clone: The missing CDR3 end, 3 residues past where the read stops, is filled in from the germline J gene. The chain employs TRBV11-1 and TRBJ1-5; 9 bases align to TRBD1. The V gene's germline CDR1 is SGHAT and CDR2 FQDESV (reference sequence). The CDR3 contains 15 residues. V shed 5 bases, J shed 1 base, and the junction held 3 bases outside the gene matches. Partial CDR3 DNA: TGTGCCAGCAGCAAGGGACAGGGAAGCAATCAGCCC. Translated: CASSKGQGSNQP. The full-length CDR3 reads as CASSKGQGSNQPQHF.

For this clone: The observed sequence ends 3 residues before the CDR3 terminus, with the missing tail filled in from the germline J gene. The rearrangement uses TRBV19 and TRBJ2-1; D gene unclear. Trimming pared 3 bases from V and 4 bases from J, leaving 7 bases between. Germline V gives CDR1 LNHDA, CDR2 SQIVND (reference sequence). This CDR3 is 13 amino acids long. CDR3: CASSIASYNEQFF. The covered CDR3 bases are TGTGCCAGTAGTATCGCCAGTTACAATGAG.

As for this clone: From the germline J gene comes the end of the CDR3, since the read stops 3 residues before it. V and J are TRBV5-1 and TRBJ2-1, with 9 bases that match TRBD1. The ends lost 4 bases at V and 5 bases at J; junction bases unmatched: 13. The CDR3 is 17 amino acids. Germline V gene data show CDR1 as SGHRS and CDR2 as YFSETQ. Partial CDR3 DNA: TGCGCCAGCAGCCCAGGGACAGGGTTAGTTTCAAACAATGAG. Translating it yields CASSPGTGLVSNNE. The complete CDR3 sequence is CASSPGTGLVSNNEQFF.

A note on this clone: The read terminates 3 residues ahead of where the CDR3 ends, so the germline J gene completes it. This rearrangement joins TRBV7-6 to TRBJ2-7, with D possibly being TRBD1 (6 bases). The CDR3 is 14 amino acids. Per germline, CDR1 SGHVS and CDR2 FNYEAQ. Trimming stripped 5 bases from V and 6 bases from J, with 17 bases between. The DNA read from the CDR3 is TGTGCCAGCAGCCTATATACAGGGACCGCCGAG. Encoded protein: CASSLYTGTAE. The full CDR3 is CASSLYTGTAEQYF.

Remarks on this clone: The read falls 3 residues short of the CDR3 end, and the missing part is taken from the germline J gene. The chain is built from TRBV2 and TRBJ1-1, with TRBD1 identical over 9 bases. The CDR3 contains 13 residues. The V segment lost 10 bases and the J segment 4 bases; nucleotides outside the gene matches: 7. CDR1 is SNHLY, CDR2 FYNNEI, per germline. The covered CDR3 bases are TGTGCCACCGGGACAGGGTATCTCACTGAA. Residues: CATGTGYLTE. From start to end, the CDR3 is CATGTGYLTEAFF.

CDR3 region: CASSGSGQRYGYTF. The DNA read from the CDR3 is TGTGCCAGCAGCGGCTCGGGACAGCGTTATGGC. The gene calls are TRBV12-3 or TRBV12-4 and TRBJ1-2; the match to TRBD1 covers 7 bases. From the germline J gene comes the end of the CDR3, since the read stops 3 residues before it. The CDR3 sequence is 14 residues long. The junction had 9 bases not matched to a gene; V was cut back by 6 bases and J by 5 bases.